This T cell receptor beta chain was sequenced during a study of T-cell reconstitution after alpha-beta-depleted transplantation in children (dated by TCRdb to the mid-2010s). Background on the whole study: Using TCR repertoire profiling, the study quantitatively followed how T-cell immune reconstitution unfolded in children after TCRalphabeta/CD19-depleted allogeneic hematopoietic cell transplantation.

Library method: PCR. The sequencer listed for this sample is Illumina HiSeq 2500. Molecular barcoding was employed in the preparation of TCR libraries, with unique molecular identifiers being used to normalize TCRbeta repertoire quantification. TCRdb's own reprocessing of the public reads used fastp at Q25 and MiXCR and kept productive beta chains. Here each entry gathers all rows of one CDR3 protein and keeps the most common genes and DNA. The sample contains around 340,000 distinct CDR3 sequences, 10% to 15% of them found a single time. Clones ranked in the top ten supply approximately 4.2% of the sample. Trimming takes 0 bases from V and 4 bases from J, and the germline ends sit 9 bases apart. The CDR3 sequence holds 14 residues, the cysteine and phenylalanine included. Only CDR3 DNA is held: 42 bases, read in frame from base 1. According to the germline V gene, CDR1 reads SGHRS and CDR2 reads YFSETQ.

In regard to this clonotype: Its antigen is not yet known. One base away there is no much larger clone; base qualities are not given.

This receptor was identified in a human donor who donated a stem cell graft to a child with Fanconi anemia. The material sequenced was PBMCs, taken from the stem cell graft. In this chain, TRBV5-1 is recombined with TRBJ2-3, with no confidently assigned D gene. The CDR3 reads as follows: CASSLGARPDTQYF. The sequenced DNA is TGCGCCAGCAGCTTGGGGGCTCGGCCAGATACGCAGTATTTT.